The following is a TCR beta chain sequence with its context. Its antigen is unidentified. This CDR3 has 13 amino acids. The germline V and J ends were trimmed by 2 bases and 3 bases, with 8 bases remaining between them. CDR1 MDHEN and CDR2 SYDVKM come from the germline V gene. This entry comes from a study of OX40 agonist ivuxolimab in advanced cancers. The overall study: Therapy given before enrollment (anti-PD-1, anti-PD-L1 or anti-CTLA-4) was allowed, and around 44% had some.

TCRdb's table, derived via immunoSEQ multiplex PCR, lists solely in-frame clones and lacks some. This sample yields 55,000 to 85,000 clones, of which 86% are seen a single time; around 2.8% belongs to the top ten. The study, taken as a whole, reports: Low normalized T-cell clonal expansion was additionally recorded for some nonresponders.

Sequences were derived from CD4+ or CD8+ T cells sorted from blood, sampled in a trial of the OX40 agonist ivuxolimab. This receptor was obtained from an adult with an advanced solid tumor such as melanoma, head and neck, liver or kidney cancer. The rearrangement joins TRBV28 to TRBJ2-7; D perhaps matches TRBD1 (6 bases). CDR3 coding DNA: TGTGCCAGCAGTTTAGGGGGCAGCTACGAGCAGTACTTC. This codes for CASSLGGSYEQYF.